Below, one T cell receptor (beta chain) is given with its context. Per the study methods: Amplifying reference gene primers gave estimates of nucleated cell counts. Sequencing was performed with immunoSEQ multiplex PCR; in TCRdb, only in-frame clones are kept and a portion is missing. The DNA gave D and trimming, while V, J and clone size come from that table. The sample records under 200,000 clones, around 87% being singletons. The entry originates in a study of blood T cell repertoires in COVID-19. For the study at large: Acute and convalescent COVID-19 samples came from the United States, Italy and Spain. The cDNA or gDNA used as material had been derived from T cells, B-cell-depleted T cells, or PBMCs.

V was pared by 7 bases and J by 0 bases, with 16 bases between. Germline CDR1 reads LNHDA; CDR2 reads SQIVND (reference sequence). This CDR3 has 16 amino acids. This TCR was sampled from an elderly woman in a cohort sampled during active or convalescent COVID-19. The sequenced material came from peripheral blood. The rearrangement joins TRBV19 to TRBJ1-5; a possible D gene is TRBD1 (6 bases). CDR3 DNA: TGTGCCAGTAAGGCGGGGGGCGGTTATAGCAATCAGCCCCAGCATTTT. Protein: CASKAGGGYSNQPQHF.